The next 4 T cell receptor beta chains were all read from a single sample in a study of blood T cell repertoires in COVID-19. Clones were read by immunoSEQ multiplex PCR, and TCRdb kept only the in-frame ones, dropping some. The data contain over 200,000 clones, 88% of them singletons. The specimen sequenced was peripheral blood. These receptors were obtained from a woman aged 60-75 years with acute or convalescent COVID-19.

The chain is built from TRBV5-6 and TRBJ1-1; no clear D. CDR1 is SGHDT, CDR2 YYEEEE, per germline. Deletions cut 4 bases from V and 14 bases from J, with 15 bases between. The CDR3 spans 11 residues. The CDR3 DNA reads TGTGCCAGCAGCCGCGGGATCGAAGGCTTCTTT. As protein: CASSRGIEGFF.

Only a few counts were recorded for this clone. V is TRBV11-2 and J is TRBJ1-2; no clear D. The V end lost 0 bases, the J end lost 0 bases, and 5 bases lay between the germline ends. CDR3 size: 14 residues. Germline CDR1 and CDR2: SGHAT and FQNNGV. The CDR3 nucleotides read TGTGCCAGCAGCTTAGACTTAGCTAACTATGGCTACACCTTC. It yields the protein CASSLDLANYGYTF.

A few counts support this clone. V usage is TRBV27 and J usage is TRBJ1-6; 7 nucleotides line up with TRBD1. Germline V lookup: CDR1 MNHEY, CDR2 SMNVEV (reference sequence). With V trimmed by 5 bases and J by 8 bases, 9 bases remained unmatched. The CDR3 is made up of 15 amino acids. The CDR3 region has the DNA TGTGCCAGCAGTCTCCTCAGGGGGTGGGATTCACCCCTCCACTTT. It yields the protein CASSLLRGWDSPLHF.

The chain recombines TRBV5-6 with TRBJ2-7; 8 bases are shared with TRBD1. CDR3 length: 17 amino acids. The V gene's germline CDR1 is SGHDT and CDR2 YYEEEE. V lost 0 bases to trimming and J lost 7 bases; unmatched junction nucleotides: 15. The CDR3 DNA reads TGTGCCAGCAGCTTGGAGGACAGGGTGATGTTCCCCCGAGAGCAGTACTTC. Translated: CASSLEDRVMFPREQYF. Full variable domain (outside the CDR3, taken from reference TRBV5-6 and TRBJ2-7): DAGVTQSPTHLIKTRGQQVTLRCSPKSGHDTVSWYQQALGQGPQFIFQYYEEEERQRGNFPDRFSGHQFPNYSSELNVNALLLGDSALYLCASSLEDRVMFPREQYFGPGTRLTVT.